The next 21 T cell receptor beta chains were all read from a single sample in a study of blood T cell repertoires in COVID-19. This table comes from immunoSEQ multiplex PCR, and its TCRdb copy is limited to in-frame clones, with some not included. The table shows hundreds of thousands of clones, with around 86% occurring only once. The sample was peripheral blood. The source is a woman of 80 years or more with COVID-19, enrolled during active disease.

The rearrangement uses TRBV19 and TRBJ1-5, with TRBD1 matching 7 bases. Germline loops: CDR1 LNHDA, CDR2 SQIVND (reference sequence). The CDR3 covers 14 residues. V trimming: 2 bases; J trimming: 11 bases; junction bases outside the gene matches: 9. CDR3 coding DNA: TGTGCCAGTAGTATAACTGGGTCCCAGGGGGCCCAGCATTTT. It encodes CASSITGSQGAQHF.

V is TRBV2 and J is TRBJ1-6; 11 bases fit TRBD1. Germline V gene sequence: CDR1 SNHLY, CDR2 FYNNEI. There are 13 residues in the CDR3. The ends lost 8 bases at V and 9 bases at J; junction bases unmatched: 3. In DNA form, the CDR3 reads TGTGCCAGCTGGGGACAGGGGGTTTCACCCCTCCACTTT. Amino acid sequence: CASWGQGVSPLHF.

The CDR3 nucleotides read TGTGCCAGAAGCTTCAGGGGGGAAGGAGCTTTCTTT. This sequence encodes CARSFRGEGAFF. The genes are TRBV5-3 and TRBJ1-1; 7 nucleotides align to TRBD1. TRBV5-3 is an ORF, and what it does is uncertain. The CDR3 runs to 12 residues. V was pared by 2 bases and J by 10 bases, with 5 bases of the junction left unmatched.

This clone has a single count. The chain joins TRBV5-1 to TRBJ1-2; D gene uncertain. Germline-derived CDR1 and CDR2 are SGHRS and YFSETQ. CDR3 length equals 14 residues. Between the trimmed V and J ends, which lost 3 bases and 7 bases, there was a span of 16 bases. CDR3 protein: CASSSSPSNSGYTF. The DNA for the CDR3 is TGCGCCAGCAGCTCGAGCCCCTCTAACAGTGGCTACACCTTC.

The V gene is TRBV19, the J gene TRBJ1-1; D is unclear. The germline CDR1 and CDR2 sequences are LNHDA and SQIVND (reference sequence). This CDR3 has 15 amino acids. V dropped 3 bases and J dropped 1 base, with 12 bases sitting between them. The CDR3 DNA reads TGTGCCAGTAGTATGGTTCCGGGATCGAACACTGAAGCTTTCTTT. Its translation is CASSMVPGSNTEAFF.

The rearrangement uses TRBV2 and TRBJ1-1; D is undetermined. The germline V and J ends were trimmed by 6 bases and 5 bases, with 13 bases remaining between them. The CDR3 runs to 13 residues. Germline lookup yields CDR1 SNHLY and CDR2 FYNNEI. The CDR3 nucleotides are TGTGCCAGCAGACAGACTATGGTAACTGAAGCTTTCTTT. It yields the protein CASRQTMVTEAFF. The complete variable domain, with remaining parts taken from reference TRBV2 and TRBJ1-1, reads EPEVTQTPSHQVTQMGQEVILRCVPISNHLYFYWYRQILGQKVEFLVSFYNNEISEKSEIFDDQFSVERPDGSNFTLKIRSTKLEDSAMYFCASRQTMVTEAFFGQGTRLTVV.

The chain couples TRBV9 to TRBJ2-1; TRBD1 is a possible D gene (5 bases). Germline assignment: CDR1 SGDLS and CDR2 YYNGEE. V was trimmed by 5 bases and J by 0 bases, leaving 12 bases between them. The CDR3 extends over 15 amino acids. CDR3 sequence: CASSAQGHSYNEQFF. Here the CDR3 DNA reads TGTGCCAGCAGTGCCCAGGGCCACTCCTACAATGAGCAGTTCTTC. Combining the CDR3 with reference TRBV9 and TRBJ2-1 gives the whole variable domain DSGVTQTPKHLITATGQRVTLRCSPRSGDLSVYWYQQSLDQGLQFLIQYYNGEERAKGNILERFSAQQFPDLHSELNLSSLELGDSALYFCASSAQGHSYNEQFFGPGTRLTVL.

The chain has TRBV6-5 and TRBJ1-5; D unresolved. The CDR3 covers 15 residues. V was cut by 4 bases and J by 0 bases, with 10 bases left in between. CDR1 is MNHEY and CDR2 is SVGAGI in the germline V gene. Here the CDR3 DNA reads TGTGCCAGCAGTTCCGAGACATTTAGCAATCAGCCCCAGCATTTT. As protein: CASSSETFSNQPQHF.

The count of this clone is one. V gene TRBV5-1 combines with J gene TRBJ2-3; 8 bases fit TRBD2. Germline CDR1 SGHRS, CDR2 YFSETQ. This CDR3 region has 15 residues. V was pared by 4 bases and J by 5 bases, with 9 bases of the junction left unmatched. The CDR3, as DNA: TGCGCCAGCAGCCCGGCCGGGGGGGTAATAGATACGCAGTATTTT. This gives the protein CASSPAGGVIDTQYF.

This clone was seen a handful of times. The chain is built from TRBV7-9 and TRBJ1-2, with TRBD1 as a possible D gene (6 bases). V was cut by 8 bases and J by 5 bases, with 12 bases left in between. The CDR3 covers 12 residues. In germline, CDR1 is SEHNR, CDR2 FQNEAQ (reference sequence). CDR3 amino acids: CASGQQGYGYTF. In DNA form, the CDR3 reads TGTGCCAGCGGACAACAGGGATATGGCTACACCTTC.

The genes are TRBV19 and TRBJ1-1; 7 bases are a match to TRBD1. The CDR3 consists of 14 residues. With 5 bases clipped from V and 4 bases from J, the junction kept 7 bases outside the gene matches. Germline lookup yields CDR1 LNHDA and CDR2 SQIVND (reference sequence). CDR3 sequence: CASSDNRGSTEAFF. CDR3 nucleotide sequence: TGTGCCAGTAGTGATAACAGGGGAAGCACTGAAGCTTTCTTT. Full variable domain (rest looked up from reference TRBV19 and TRBJ1-1): DGGITQSPKYLFRKEGQNVTLSCEQNLNHDAMYWYRQDPGQGLRLIYYSQIVNDFQKGDIAEGYSVSREKKESFPLTVTSAQKNPTAFYLCASSDNRGSTEAFFGQGTRLTVV.

About this clone: Relative to the germline gene, one junction end is altered; a read error may explain this. The chain joins TRBV7-7 to TRBJ2-3, with a tentative D call TRBD1 (6 bases). This CDR3 contains 16 residues. Germline V gene data show CDR1 as SSHAT and CDR2 as FNYEAQ (reference sequence). Here the CDR3 DNA reads TGTGCTAGCAGCCCCATCGACAGGCCTAGCACAGATACGCAGTATTTT. It yields the protein CASSPIDRPSTDTQYF.

This clone was counted between two and nine times. The gene calls are TRBV18 and TRBJ2-7; TRBD1 is a possible D gene (5 bases). This CDR3 has 16 residues. Germline loops: CDR1 KGHSH, CDR2 LQKENI. V was shortened by 2 bases and J by 0 bases, with 14 bases between the two germline ends. The CDR3 coding sequence is TGTGCCAGCTCACCAGGGGCCTCGCTTAGCTCCTACGAGCAGTACTTC. Translation gives CASSPGASLSSYEQYF.

This rearrangement joins TRBV11-3 to TRBJ1-1; TRBD1 is a possible D gene (5 bases). Germline lookup yields CDR1 SGHNT and CDR2 YENEEA. Trimming took off 4 bases at V and 5 bases at J, with 11 bases between the two ends. The CDR3 contains 13 residues. CDR3 amino acids: CASSSHGGTEAFF. CDR3 DNA sequence: TGTGCCAGCAGCTCACATGGGGGGACTGAAGCTTTCTTT.

This clone showed up just once. This sequence joins TRBV10-3 and TRBJ2-5; 9 bases are a match to TRBD1. Germline V gene lookup returns CDR1 ENHRY and CDR2 SYGVKD. V gave up 8 bases and J gave up 2 bases; unmatched junction bases: 3. This CDR3 is built from 13 residues. The CDR3 DNA sequence: TGTGCCATCGGGACAGGGACTCAAGAGACCCAGTACTTC. Its translation is CAIGTGTQETQYF.

The genes are TRBV6-5 and TRBJ2-5, with TRBD2 identical over 8 bases. CDR1 and CDR2 (germline): MNHEY, SVGAGI. The ends lost 7 bases at V and 4 bases at J; junction bases unmatched: 8. The CDR3 totals 14 residues. Here the CDR3 reads CASNVAGKGETQYF. For the CDR3, the DNA is TGTGCCAGCAACGTAGCGGGGAAGGGAGAGACCCAGTACTTC.

The chain links TRBV28 to TRBJ1-1; no firm D call. The V gene lost 6 bases and the J gene lost 3 bases, with 20 bases spanning the gap. The CDR3 has 16 residues. Per the germline V gene, CDR1 is MDHEN and CDR2 is SYDVKM. The CDR3 DNA is TGTGCCAGCAGATACGCCATACAGAAAAGTTACACTGAAGCTTTCTTT. Residues: CASRYAIQKSYTEAFF.

V usage is TRBV6-2 or TRBV6-3 and J usage is TRBJ2-3; D may be TRBD2 (5 bases). The CDR3 extends over 15 amino acids. CDR1 is MNHEY, CDR2 SVGEGT, per germline. Trimming took off 5 bases at V and 3 bases at J, with 15 bases between the two ends. CDR3 in DNA: TGTGCCAGCAGTCAATATGAGGGTCGAACAGATACGCAGTATTTT. Amino acid sequence: CASSQYEGRTDTQYF.

This clone was found once. J is TRBJ1-4 and V is TRBV7-2; D possibly corresponds to TRBD1 (6 bases). The CDR3 is made up of 16 amino acids. Germline lookup yields CDR1 SGHTA and CDR2 FQGNSA. V was pared by 2 bases and J by 7 bases, with 17 bases between. The CDR3 bases are TGTGCCAGCAGCTTATTAGGAGGGGGGGTGGCTGAAAAACTGTTTTTT. Its protein is CASSLLGGGVAEKLFF. Together with reference TRBV7-2 and TRBJ1-4, the CDR3 gives the full variable domain: GAGVSQSPSNKVTEKGKDVELRCDPISGHTALYWYRQSLGQGLEFLIYFQGNSAPDKSGLPSDRFSAERTGGSVSTLTIQRTQQEDSAVYLCASSLLGGGVAEKLFFGSGTQLSVL.

This chain uses TRBV27 with TRBJ2-7, with TRBD2 matching 11 bases. Germline CDR1 reads MNHEY; CDR2 reads SMNVEV (reference sequence). After removal of 10 bases from V and 4 bases from J, the junction contained 9 bases not matched to a gene. This CDR3 has 14 amino acids. CDR3 nucleotide sequence: TGTGCCACTCATCCCGGGACTAGCGGTTACGAGCAGTACTTC. It yields the protein CATHPGTSGYEQYF.

The rearrangement uses TRBV5-1 and TRBJ2-1; possibly TRBD2 for D (6 bases). V was trimmed by 0 bases and J by 7 bases, leaving 11 bases between them. Germline V CDR1 and CDR2: SGHRS, YFSETQ. The CDR3 contains 14 residues. CDR3 region: CASSLEGAGNEQFF. The CDR3 region has the DNA TGCGCCAGCAGCTTGGAAGGGGCGGGGAATGAGCAGTTCTTC.